This TCR beta chain was retrieved from a study of regulatory T cells in long-lasting Graves disease. The time point denotes: persistent/refractory GD, antithyroid drugs over 5 years with positive TRAb. Researchers made the TCR library from RNA that was extracted from PBMCs. This CDR3 has 17 residues. Germline V gene data show CDR1 as MNHEY and CDR2 as SVGEGT. Trimming cost V 0 bases and J 3 bases, with 18 bases left between them. This clonotype was counted many times. To make TCR beta libraries, researchers used iRepertoire HTBI primers and Arm-PCR of CDR3 regions. MiXCR, run by TCRdb on the multiplex PCR reads, gives a single entry per CDR3 protein. Of over 350,000 distinct CDR3 sequences listed, less than 25% are singletons.

The sample was peripheral blood mononuclear cells (PBMCs), taken when the disease was refractory, from a patient treated with antithyroid drugs. The chain has TRBV6-2 or TRBV6-3 and TRBJ2-7, with D perhaps TRBD2 (6 bases). The receptor was isolated from a female donor with Graves disease. The DNA of the CDR3 is TGTGCCAGCAGTTACTCCCGGGGGTTTACCCCGAACTACGAGCAGTACTTC. Translating gives CASSYSRGFTPNYEQYF.